These T cell receptor beta chains were read from a single sample in a study of CD8 T cells in Susac syndrome. Each CDR3 protein is one row after TCRdb ran MiXCR on the immunoSEQ multiplex PCR reads. The data hold some 94,000 distinct CDR3 sequences, with 85% to 95% observed a single time. Input material: CD4+ T cells from PBMCs. The receptor set was obtained from a human donor with Susac syndrome. Each CDR3 is given with its conserved first and last residue. D genes are given only for firm matches. For some rows the clone size is stated as once, few or many, or as a class when expanded; others skip it.

cdr3_aa	cdr3_nt	clone_size	cdr3_length	v_call	d_call	j_call
CSVEFGTDTQYF	TGCAGCGTTGAATTCGGCACAGATACGCAGTATTTT	NA	12	TRBV29-1	NA	TRBJ2-3
CASSPRGGPQETQYF	TGTGCCAGCAGTCCGCGCGGGGGGCCCCAAGAGACCCAGTACTTC	NA	15	TRBV25-1	TRBD2	TRBJ2-5
CATSRDLEGHGYTF	TGTGCCACCAGCAGAGATCTGGAGGGACATGGCTACACCTTC	NA	14	TRBV15	NA	TRBJ1-2
CASSKGGDWGEQFF	TGTGCCAGTAGTAAAGGGGGGGACTGGGGTGAGCAGTTCTTC	NA	14	TRBV19	NA	TRBJ2-1
CASSLGGGHASPLHF	TGTGCCAGCAGCTTAGGAGGGGGGCATGCTTCACCCCTCCACTTT	NA	15	TRBV7-6	NA	TRBJ1-6
CASSLAPGLRNEQYF	TGCGCCAGCAGCTTGGCCCCGGGGTTGAGGAACGAGCAGTACTTC	NA	15	TRBV5-1	NA	TRBJ2-7
CASSLAGGDNQPQHF	TGTGCCAGCAGTTTAGCGGGGGGAGACAATCAGCCCCAGCATTTT	NA	15	TRBV12-3/TRBV12-4	NA	TRBJ1-5
CASSGQGISYNEQFF	TGTGCCAGCAGTGGACAGGGGATCTCCTACAATGAGCAGTTCTTC	few	15	TRBV6-1	TRBD1	TRBJ2-1
CASRERGAEYTDTQYF	TGTGCCAGCAGAGAGCGGGGGGCCGAGTACACAGATACGCAGTATTTT	NA	16	TRBV6-6	TRBD2	TRBJ2-3
CASSSDSPQETQYF	TGCGCCAGCAGCTCGGACAGTCCCCAAGAGACCCAGTACTTC	NA	14	TRBV5-1	NA	TRBJ2-5
CASSLSQTFNYGYTF	TGCGCCAGCAGCTTAAGCCAGACTTTTAACTATGGCTACACCTTC	NA	15	TRBV5-1	NA	TRBJ1-2
CAAQGHGYGYTF	TGTGCCGCCCAGGGTCACGGCTATGGCTACACCTTC	NA	12	TRBV25-1	NA	TRBJ1-2
CASSLGRIPNTEAFF	TGTGCCAGCAGTTTAGGGAGGATACCCAACACTGAAGCTTTCTTT	NA	15	TRBV27	NA	TRBJ1-1
CASSPRVINSPLHF	TGCGCCAGCAGTCCCAGGGTGATTAATTCACCCCTCCACTTT	NA	14	TRBV4-1	NA	TRBJ1-6
CASSLGITYEQYF	TGTGCCAGCAGTTTAGGCATTACCTACGAGCAGTACTTC	NA	13	TRBV6-6	NA	TRBJ2-7
CASSPTRTISYEQYF	TGTGCCAGCAGCCCAACAAGGACCATTTCCTACGAGCAGTACTTC	NA	15	TRBV14	NA	TRBJ2-7
CASSTDGQKNQPQHF	TGCGCCAGCAGCACCGATGGACAGAAAAATCAGCCCCAGCATTTT	NA	15	TRBV5-1	NA	TRBJ1-5
CASHSGVEQYF	TGTGCCAGCCACTCGGGGGTCGAGCAGTACTTC	NA	11	TRBV12-3/TRBV12-4	NA	TRBJ2-7
CASSYSSGGRTGYTF	TGTGCCAGCAGTTACTCTTCGGGAGGGAGGACTGGCTACACCTTC	NA	15	TRBV6-5	NA	TRBJ1-2
CASSGDRSSYNEQFF	TGTGCCAGCAGTGGGGACAGGAGCTCCTACAATGAGCAGTTCTTC	NA	15	TRBV2	TRBD1	TRBJ2-1
CASSTTSGGHSSYNEQFF	TGTGCCAGTAGTACCACTAGCGGGGGCCACAGCTCCTACAATGAGCAGTTCTTC	NA	18	TRBV19	TRBD2	TRBJ2-1
CASTLPKYNEQFF	TGTGCCAGCACCTTACCCAAGTACAATGAGCAGTTCTTC	NA	13	TRBV7-9	NA	TRBJ2-1
CASSPSRGSGGTSTDTQYF	TGTGCCAGCAGCCCCTCTCGTGGTAGCGGGGGCACCAGCACAGATACGCAGTATTTT	NA	19	TRBV9	TRBD2	TRBJ2-3
CATSDADTGGANVLTF	TGTGCCACCAGTGATGCAGACACAGGGGGGGCCAACGTCCTGACTTTC	NA	16	TRBV24-1	NA	TRBJ2-6
CASSSSGTGSF	TGTGCCAGCAGCTCCTCCGGGACAGGGTCCTTC	NA	11	TRBV5-4	TRBD1	TRBJ2-1
CASSPPGLRSDEQYF	TGTGCCAGCTCACCACCCGGACTGAGAAGCGACGAGCAGTACTTC	once	15	TRBV18	NA	TRBJ2-7
CAWRREAGANVLTF	TGTGCCTGGAGGAGAGAAGCTGGGGCCAACGTCCTGACTTTC	NA	14	TRBV30	NA	TRBJ2-6
CASSFGLEQETQYF	TGCGCCAGCAGCTTCGGACTAGAACAAGAGACCCAGTACTTC	NA	14	TRBV5-1	TRBD2	TRBJ2-5
CSARGGGRETQYF	TGCAGTGCTAGAGGGGGGGGAAGGGAGACCCAGTACTTC	NA	13	TRBV20-1	TRBD2	TRBJ2-5
CASSLERQNTQPQHF	TGTGCCAGCAGCTTGGAACGACAGAACACTCAGCCCCAGCATTTT	once	15	TRBV5-5	NA	TRBJ1-5
CASIGTAGGEQYF	TGTGCCAGCATCGGGACCGCCGGTGGGGAGCAGTACTTC	NA	13	TRBV12-3/TRBV12-4	NA	TRBJ2-7
CSVGEPQGLNEKLFF	TGCAGCGTTGGGGAACCCCAGGGGCTTAATGAAAAACTGTTTTTT	NA	15	TRBV29-1	NA	TRBJ1-4
CASSTQGNSPLHF	TGTGCCAGCAGCACCCAAGGGAATTCACCCCTCCACTTT	few	13	TRBV7-2	NA	TRBJ1-6
CASSEYIQYF	TGTGCCAGCAGTGAATACATTCAGTACTTC	NA	10	TRBV2	NA	TRBJ2-4
CSALQGTPPYEQYF	TGCAGTGCTCTACAGGGGACACCTCCATACGAGCAGTACTTC	NA	14	TRBV20-1	TRBD1	TRBJ2-7
CASSLIGGAGNEQYF	TGTGCCAGCAGCCTTATAGGGGGGGCTGGAAACGAGCAGTACTTC	NA	15	TRBV7-9	NA	TRBJ2-7
CASSLTDRQANYGYTF	TGCGCCAGCAGCTTGACCGACAGGCAAGCTAACTATGGCTACACCTTC	NA	16	TRBV5-1	NA	TRBJ1-2
CASSYSIEGGAEETQYF	TGTGCCAGCAGTTACTCGATAGAGGGGGGGGCTGAGGAGACCCAGTACTTC	NA	17	TRBV6-5	NA	TRBJ2-5
CASSYSVRPTNYGYTF	TGTGCCAGCAGTTACTCTGTCAGACCGACTAACTATGGCTACACCTTC	NA	16	TRBV6-2/TRBV6-3	NA	TRBJ1-2
CAWSGSRLLNQPQHF	TGTGCCTGGAGTGGATCCCGACTGCTCAATCAGCCCCAGCATTTT	NA	15	TRBV30	NA	TRBJ1-5
CSVYVAGGNQPQHF	TGCAGCGTTTACGTGGCAGGGGGAAATCAGCCCCAGCATTTT	NA	14	TRBV29-1	TRBD1	TRBJ1-5
CSGRPQGEHLKQFF	TGCAGTGGTCGCCCTCAGGGAGAACACCTTAAGCAGTTCTTC	NA	14	TRBV20-1	NA	TRBJ2-1
CASTRREPYRTEAFF	TGTGCCAGCACCAGGCGCGAACCCTACAGGACTGAAGCTTTCTTT	NA	15	TRBV6-4	NA	TRBJ1-1
CAWSLRANTEAFF	TGTGCCTGGAGTTTAAGGGCGAACACTGAAGCTTTCTTT	NA	13	TRBV30	NA	TRBJ1-1
CSARTGVVYEQFF	TGCAGTGCTAGGACAGGGGTTGTGTATGAGCAGTTCTTC	NA	13	TRBV20-1	TRBD1	TRBJ2-1
CASSLFPEQGYF	TGTGCCAGCAGCTTGTTTCCGGAGCAGGGGTACTTC	NA	12	TRBV5-4	NA	TRBJ2-4
CASTRDFGGASLGYNEQFF	TGTGCCAGCACGAGAGACTTCGGGGGGGCCTCACTTGGCTACAATGAGCAGTTCTTC	NA	19	TRBV6-4	TRBD2	TRBJ2-1
CASSGAGNYGYTF	TGTGCCAGCAGTGGTGCAGGCAACTATGGCTACACCTTC	NA	13	TRBV25-1	NA	TRBJ1-2
CASSQVGQGGYTF	TGTGCCAGCAGCCAAGTTGGACAGGGCGGCTACACCTTC	NA	13	TRBV3-1	TRBD1	TRBJ1-2